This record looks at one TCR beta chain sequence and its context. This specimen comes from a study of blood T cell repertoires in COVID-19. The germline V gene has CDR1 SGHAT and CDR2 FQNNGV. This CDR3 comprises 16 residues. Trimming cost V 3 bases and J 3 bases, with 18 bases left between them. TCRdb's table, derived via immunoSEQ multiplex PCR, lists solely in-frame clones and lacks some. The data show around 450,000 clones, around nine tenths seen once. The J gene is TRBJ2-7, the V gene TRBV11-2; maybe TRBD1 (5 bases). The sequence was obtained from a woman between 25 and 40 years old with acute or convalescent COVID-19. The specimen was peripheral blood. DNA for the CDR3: TGTGCCAGCAGCTTTAGGAGCAGGGTGAGACACTACGAGCAGTACTTC. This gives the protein CASSFRSRVRHYEQYF.